Following are 16 T cell receptor beta chains from one sample sequenced in a study of blood T cells in healthy people across ages. A sample-barcoded 5' primer and a J-beta primer mix were used in a second PCR of about 7 to 12 cycles. TCRdb fed the 5' RACE reads into MiXCR, producing one record per CDR3 protein. The repertoire consists of hundreds of thousands of distinct CDR3 sequences, with 58% occurring once and the leading ten covering about two fifths. The material sequenced was blood. These receptors all come from a man in his 60s in good health.

A few counts support this clonotype. V gene TRBV2 combines with J gene TRBJ2-1, with D possibly TRBD1 on 6 matching bases. This CDR3 comprises 13 residues. Germline V gene lookup returns CDR1 SNHLY and CDR2 FYNNEI. Trimming removed 4 bases from V and 4 bases from J, with 8 bases in between. CDR3 sequence reads: CASSGGLYNEQFF. In DNA form, the CDR3 reads TGTGCCAGCAGTGGGGGGCTTTACAATGAGCAGTTCTTC.

The V gene is TRBV3-1, the J gene TRBJ2-5; 8 nucleotides align to TRBD2. The germline V gene has CDR1 LGHDT and CDR2 YNNKEL (reference sequence). The length of the CDR3 is 16 residues. The ends lost 4 bases at V and 0 bases at J; junction bases unmatched: 7. The CDR3 bases are TGTGCCAGCAGCCTAAGGACTAGCAGGAACCAAGAGACCCAGTACTTC. Residues: CASSLRTSRNQETQYF.

This clonotype was found a few times. This chain links TRBV5-1 with TRBJ2-1; 13 nucleotides match TRBD2. Trimming took 3 bases from V and 2 from J; bases not matched to a gene: 2. Per the germline V gene, CDR1 is SGHRS and CDR2 is YFSETQ. This CDR3 is 16 amino acids long. CDR3: CASSSGLAGPYNEQFF. CDR3 nucleotides: TGCGCCAGCAGCTCGGGACTAGCGGGACCCTACAATGAGCAGTTCTTC.

The sample holds one count of this clonotype. The genes are TRBV5-1 and TRBJ2-4; D is uncertain. TRBJ2-7 explains the end of the DNA better; the J call may be wrong. The CDR3 has 16 residues. Germline lookup yields CDR1 SGHRS and CDR2 YFSETQ. The CDR3 loop is CASSLIAAGDDYEQYF. In nucleotides, the CDR3 is TGCGCCAGCAGCTTGATCGCGGCAGGAGACGACTACGAGCAGTACTTC.

The V call is TRBV21-1, the J call TRBJ2-1; TRBD1, the table's D call, lacks a check against the DNA. TRBV21-1 corresponds to a pseudogene. The CDR3 runs 18 residues. CDR3 loop: CASSKGMGGVDSYNEQFF. In DNA, the CDR3 is TGTGCCAGCAGCAAAGGGATGGGGGGCGTTGACTCCTACAATGAGCAGTTCTTC.

To note about this clonotype: The junction and the germline gene differ at one end; a read error may be behind it. V is TRBV7-7 and J is TRBJ2-5; tentatively, D is TRBD1 (5 bases). Germline CDR1 and CDR2: SSHAT and FNYEAQ (reference sequence). This CDR3 has 14 amino acids. The CDR3 DNA sequence: TGTGCCAGCAGCCCTAGACAGAGACAAGGGACCCAGTACTTC. Residues: CASSPRQRQGTQYF.

This clonotype was detected a few times. CDR3 sequence reads: CSVDQGDYGYTF. CDR3 nucleotide sequence: TGCAGCGTTGATCAGGGAGACTATGGCTACACCTTC. The chain combines TRBV29-1 with TRBJ1-2, with a weak D call TRBD1 (5 bases). CDR1 SQVTM and CDR2 ANQGSEA come from the germline V gene. This CDR3 contains 12 residues. V was pared by 3 bases and J by 3 bases, with 8 bases between.

The rearrangement joins TRBV7-2 to TRBJ2-5; D gene uncertain. The CDR3 consists of 13 residues. The germline CDR1 and CDR2 sequences are SGHTA and FQGNSA. Deletions cut 5 bases from V and 5 bases from J, with 12 bases between. Here the CDR3 reads CASSVRVEETQYF. In nucleotides, the CDR3 is TGTGCCAGCAGCGTTCGGGTTGAGGAGACCCAGTACTTC.

The chain has TRBV12-3 or TRBV12-4 and TRBJ2-5; TRBD1 matches at 9 bases. The CDR3 runs 16 residues. The J segment lost 5 bases and the V segment lost 5 bases, leaving 12 bases of the junction unmatched. This CDR3 is CASSRRTGVGKETQYF. In DNA, the CDR3 is TGTGCCAGCAGTCGCAGGACAGGGGTAGGGAAGGAGACCCAGTACTTC.

Concerning this clonotype: The junction does not match germline at one end; this may be a read error. Here the CDR3 reads CSARSPGSNENLFF. For the CDR3, the DNA is TGCAGTGCTAGAAGCCCCGGATCGAATGAAAACCTGTTTTTT. The V gene is TRBV20-1, the J gene TRBJ1-4; D unclear. The CDR3 is made up of 14 amino acids. CDR1 and CDR2 from the germline V gene are DFQATT and SNEGSKA (reference sequence).

The chain employs TRBV5-1 and TRBJ2-1; 8 bases fit TRBD2. Trimming cost V 3 bases and J 4 bases; bases outside gene matches: 9. The CDR3 sequence is 16 residues long. Germline CDR1 and CDR2: SGHRS and YFSETQ. The CDR3 DNA reads TGCGCCAGCAGCTCCCGGGGGGGTCGAGAGTACAATGAGCAGTTCTTC. Translation gives CASSSRGGREYNEQFF.

The gene calls are TRBV7-2 and TRBJ1-2; the match to TRBD1 covers 7 bases. This CDR3 contains 16 residues. Trimming took 6 bases from V and 3 from J; bases not matched to a gene: 13. Per germline, CDR1 SGHTA and CDR2 FQGNSA. The CDR3 bases are TGTGCCAGCAGTAGGACAGGCTCAATCCTTGACTATGGCTACACCTTC. This codes for CASSRTGSILDYGYTF.

This clonotype has just a few counts. The chain recombines TRBV3-1 with TRBJ2-3; TRBD1 is a possible D gene (6 bases). CDR1 is LGHDT and CDR2 is YNNKEL in the germline V gene (reference sequence). V lost 6 bases and J 4 bases, leaving 11 bases between the germline ends. This CDR3 is 13 amino acids long. In nucleotides, the CDR3 is TGTGCCAGCAGACCAGGGGCGGCAGATACGCAGTATTTT. It yields the protein CASRPGAADTQYF.

This clonotype has a handful of counts. The V call is TRBV20-1, the J call TRBJ2-1; 11 bases fit TRBD2. The DNA matches TRBJ2-7 better at its end, which makes the J call doubtful. Germline V gene lookup returns CDR1 DFQATT and CDR2 SNEGSKA (reference sequence). The CDR3 is made up of 14 amino acids. CDR3 sequence: CSARASGGYNEQYF. DNA of the CDR3: TGCAGTGCTAGGGCTAGCGGGGGGTACAATGAGCAGTACTTC.

This clonotype was detected only a few times. The chain links TRBV2 to TRBJ2-7; D is unclear. From germline, CDR1 is SNHLY and CDR2 FYNNEI. CDR3 length: 12 residues. Between the trimmed V and J ends, which lost 6 bases and 5 bases, there was a span of 11 bases. The CDR3 DNA sequence: TGTGCCAGCAGCCCCCCGTTGGACGAGCAGTACTTC. It yields the protein CASSPPLDEQYF.

The chain is built from TRBV5-1 and TRBJ2-7, with 15 bases lining up with TRBD2. Trimming removed 3 bases from V and 11 bases from J; junction bases left unmatched: 6. Germline V CDR1 and CDR2: SGHRS, YFSETQ. The CDR3 totals 14 residues. The CDR3 region has the DNA TGCGCCAGCAGCTCCGGGACTAGCGGGGGGAGGGAGTACTTC. This gives the protein CASSSGTSGGREYF.